This TCR beta chain originates from a study of T cell responses to AZD1222 COVID-19 vaccine. Study results and caveats: Donors skewed white British and female; clonal diversity was possibly underestimated.

Comments on this clone: Antigen: not known.

Produced via immunoSEQ multiplex PCR; TCRdb's table is partial and in-frame only. The sample lists about 180,000 clones; approximately 91% were seen once. Germline lookup yields CDR1 LNHNV and CDR2 YYDKDF (reference sequence). The CDR3 is made up of 16 amino acids. Trimming left V 6 bases short and J 0 bases short, with 15 bases between. This clonotype was obtained from an adult in good health. This sequence joins TRBV15 and TRBJ1-3; D remains unclear. Here the sequenced sample was peripheral blood, taken on day 0 of AZD1222 vaccination. Here the CDR3 reads CATSRGRPPSGNTIYF. The CDR3 nucleotides read TGTGCCACCAGTCGTGGCAGGCCCCCCTCTGGAAACACCATATATTTT.